This T cell receptor beta chain emerged from a study of long-term antiretroviral therapy in people with HIV. CDR3 length: 15 amino acids. Trimming took 7 bases from V and 1 from J, leaving 16 bases between them. CDR1 and CDR2 from the germline V gene are MNHEY and SVGAGI. Study-wide results and limits: Controls had broader CDR3 length ranges than HIV repertoires did.

Investigators performed immunoSEQ version v3.0 at survey level. Profiled with immunoSEQ multiplex PCR; TCRdb holds only in-frame clones, not every one. The sample contains about 14,000 clones, about 80% of which appear only once. Turning to this clone: Its antigen remains unidentified.

The source material was unsorted PBMCs, sampled 1.3 years before starting antiretroviral therapy. The sequence derives from a man in his forties with HIV. The rearrangement joins TRBV6-5 to TRBJ1-1; D possibly corresponds to TRBD1 (5 bases). The CDR3 reads CASTHRGSGNTEAFF. DNA for the CDR3: TGTGCCAGCACCCACCGGGGGAGCGGGAACACTGAAGCTTTCTTT.